The subject of this entry is one T cell receptor beta chain. Its antigen is unidentified. V lost 4 bases to trimming and J lost 5 bases; unmatched junction nucleotides: 10. The CDR3 is 15 residues long. Germline V CDR1 and CDR2: SGHRS, YFSETQ. The sample originates from a study of identical twins. Broader study findings: Out-of-frame beta sequences exhibited a weaker degree of excess twin sharing. Fewer insertions characterized abundant cord blood beta clonotypes, whereas memory repertoires showed none.

MiXCR, applied by TCRdb to the 5' RACE reads, yields one record per CDR3 protein. The data hold hundreds of thousands of distinct CDR3 sequences, with 5.5% to 6.5% observed a single time. The clonotype was recovered from a man between 18 and 35 years old in good health. The chain carries TRBV5-1 and TRBJ2-7; 9 bases map to TRBD1. Sequencing was done on a sample of naive T cells sorted from blood. CDR3 amino acids: CASSASGTGTNEQYF. Written as DNA, the CDR3 is TGCGCCAGCAGCGCCTCCGGGACAGGGACGAACGAGCAGTACTTC.